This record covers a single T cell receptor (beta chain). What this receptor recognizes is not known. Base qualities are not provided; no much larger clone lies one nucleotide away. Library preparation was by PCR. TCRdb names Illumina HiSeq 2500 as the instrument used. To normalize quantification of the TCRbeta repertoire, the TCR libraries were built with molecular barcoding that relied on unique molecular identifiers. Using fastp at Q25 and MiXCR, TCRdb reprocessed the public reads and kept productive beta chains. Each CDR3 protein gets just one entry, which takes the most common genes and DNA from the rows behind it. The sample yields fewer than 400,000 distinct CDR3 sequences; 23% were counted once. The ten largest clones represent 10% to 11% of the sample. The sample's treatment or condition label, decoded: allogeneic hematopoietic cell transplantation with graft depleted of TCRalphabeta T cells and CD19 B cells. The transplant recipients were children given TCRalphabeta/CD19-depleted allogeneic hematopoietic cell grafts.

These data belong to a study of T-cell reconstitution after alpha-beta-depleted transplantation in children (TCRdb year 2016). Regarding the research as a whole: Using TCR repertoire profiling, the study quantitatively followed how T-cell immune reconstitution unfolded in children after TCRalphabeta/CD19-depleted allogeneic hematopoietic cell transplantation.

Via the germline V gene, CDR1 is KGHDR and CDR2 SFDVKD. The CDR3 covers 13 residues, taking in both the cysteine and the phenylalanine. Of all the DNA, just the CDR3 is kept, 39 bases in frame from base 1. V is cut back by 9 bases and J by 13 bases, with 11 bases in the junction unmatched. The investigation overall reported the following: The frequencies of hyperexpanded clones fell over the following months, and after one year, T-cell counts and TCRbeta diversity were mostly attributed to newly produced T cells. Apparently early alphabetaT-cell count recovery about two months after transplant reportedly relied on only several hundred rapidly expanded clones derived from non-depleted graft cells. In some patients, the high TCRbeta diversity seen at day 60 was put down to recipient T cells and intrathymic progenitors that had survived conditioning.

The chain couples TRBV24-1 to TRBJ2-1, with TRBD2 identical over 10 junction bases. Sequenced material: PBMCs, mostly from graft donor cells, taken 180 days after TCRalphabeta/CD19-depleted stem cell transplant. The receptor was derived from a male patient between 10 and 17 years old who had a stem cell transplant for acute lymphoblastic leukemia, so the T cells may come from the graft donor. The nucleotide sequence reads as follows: TGTGCCACCCAGGCTAGCGGGAGAAGTCAACAGTTCTTC. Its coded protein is CATQASGRSQQFF.